Each of the 24 T cell receptor beta chains below was sequenced from the same sample in a study of OX40 agonist ivuxolimab in advanced cancers. Using immunoSEQ multiplex PCR, the repertoire was profiled, and TCRdb retains in-frame clones only, with some absent. The table records around 70,000 clones, roughly four fifths of them present only once. The specimen was CD4+ or CD8+ T cells sorted from blood, collected in a trial of the OX40 agonist ivuxolimab. The receptors were sampled from an adult with an advanced solid tumor such as melanoma, head and neck, liver or kidney cancer.

The chain employs TRBV7-2 and TRBJ2-5; D is uncertain. The CDR3 is 13 amino acids. Germline CDR1 is SGHTA and CDR2 is FQGNSA. V gave up 1 base and J gave up 10 bases, with 13 bases separating them. CDR3 sequence reads: CASSLVGARGQYF. CDR3 sequence (DNA): TGTGCCAGCAGCTTAGTTGGTGCGCGTGGCCAGTACTTC.

The rearrangement uses TRBV30 and TRBJ1-2; 8 positions agree with TRBD1. This CDR3 contains 15 residues. Germline V CDR1 and CDR2: GTSNPN, SVGIG (reference sequence). Germline trimming cut 4 bases from V and 0 bases from J; bases unmatched to any gene: 7. The CDR3 loop reads CAWIRRGQANYGYTF. The DNA for the CDR3 is TGTGCCTGGATCCGACGGGGACAGGCTAACTATGGCTACACCTTC. Complete variable domain (other parts from reference TRBV30 and TRBJ1-2): SQTIHQWPATLVQPVGSPLSLECTVEGTSNPNLYWYRQAAGRGLQLLFYSVGIGQISSEVPQNLSASRPQDRQFILSSKKLLLSDSGFYLCAWIRRGQANYGYTFGSGTRLTVV.

The chain recombines TRBV9 with TRBJ1-6; 7 nucleotides agree with TRBD1. J gave up 8 bases and V 5 bases, and 7 bases lay outside the gene matches. CDR3 length: 14 amino acids. Germline-derived CDR1 and CDR2 are SGDLS and YYNGEE. The DNA for the CDR3 is TGTGCCAGCAGACAGGGGCTATCAGATTCACCCCTCCACTTT. It codes for CASRQGLSDSPLHF.

This rearrangement joins TRBV25-1 to TRBJ2-7; 9 bases fit TRBD1. Trimming removed 3 bases from V and 4 bases from J; junction bases left unmatched: 13. Looked up from germline, CDR1 is MGHDK and CDR2 is SYGVNS. The CDR3 length is 17 residues. The CDR3 spells CASSDSSGTGTLYEQYF. CDR3 DNA: TGTGCCAGCAGTGACTCCTCAGGGACAGGGACGTTGTACGAGCAGTACTTC.

The chain uses TRBV10-3 and TRBJ1-1, with unresolved D. CDR1 ENHRY and CDR2 SYGVKD come from the germline V gene. V shed 10 bases and J shed 0 bases, with 12 bases lying between them. The length of the CDR3 is 13 residues. The CDR3, as DNA: TGTGCCAGCCGACCGGACCTGAACACTGAAGCTTTCTTT. Translating gives CASRPDLNTEAFF.

The chain links TRBV7-2 to TRBJ1-4, with a possible D match to TRBD1 (6 bases). The CDR3 loop spans 14 amino acids. Germline values: CDR1 SGHTA, CDR2 FQGNSA. V was pared by 2 bases and J by 8 bases, with 12 bases between. The CDR3 spells CASSLLGGGEKLFF. In nucleotides, the CDR3 is TGTGCCAGCAGCTTACTCGGAGGGGGGGAAAAACTGTTTTTT.

In this sample, this clone turned up a few times. The chain uses TRBV2 and TRBJ1-2; 10 nucleotides align to TRBD1. This CDR3 comprises 14 residues. Per germline, CDR1 SNHLY and CDR2 FYNNEI. With V trimmed by 11 bases and J by 2 bases, 8 bases remained unmatched. CDR3 DNA sequence: TGTGCCTCCGAACGGGACAGGGGCAACTATGGCTACACCTTC. It encodes CASERDRGNYGYTF.

The chain uses TRBV4-1 and TRBJ2-3, with TRBD1 identical over 8 bases. Germline values: CDR1 MGHRA, CDR2 YSYEKL. CDR3 length: 15 amino acids. J lost 2 bases, V lost 1 base, and 2 bases had no gene match. This CDR3 is CASSQVDRDTDTQYF. The CDR3 DNA reads as TGCGCCAGCAGCCAAGTGGACAGGGACACAGATACGCAGTATTTT.

V gene TRBV7-2 combines with J gene TRBJ1-4, with D maybe TRBD1 (6 bases). There are 15 residues in the CDR3. V lost 3 bases and J lost 7, with 15 bases in between. Per the germline V gene, CDR1 is SGHTA and CDR2 is FQGNSA. CDR3 sequence (DNA): TGTGCCAGCAGCTTCGGGGGCCAGGGCGGTGAAAAACTGTTTTTT. Its translation is CASSFGGQGGEKLFF.

This sequence joins TRBV19 and TRBJ1-2, with 9 bases that match TRBD1. Germline-derived CDR1 and CDR2 are LNHDA and SQIVND (reference sequence). The CDR3 loop spans 15 amino acids. Unmatched junction bases numbered 6, after V lost 4 bases and J lost 3 bases. The CDR3 reads CASSTPGTGYYGYTF. In nucleotides, the CDR3 is TGTGCCAGTAGTACCCCCGGGACAGGGTACTATGGCTACACCTTC.

The chain links TRBV7-2 to TRBJ1-1; D call uncertain. CDR3 length: 14 residues. Germline assignment: CDR1 SGHTA and CDR2 FQGNSA. Trimming left V 4 bases short and J 0 bases short, with 9 bases between. CDR3 sequence: CASSYGSLNTEAFF. CDR3 DNA sequence: TGTGCCAGCAGCTATGGCAGTCTGAACACTGAAGCTTTCTTT.

This chain joins TRBV10-3 and TRBJ2-3; 7 bases are shared with TRBD1. The V and J ends lost 6 bases and 0 bases, in that order; junction bases with no gene match: 3. CDR3 size: 14 residues. CDR1 is ENHRY and CDR2 is SYGVKD in the germline V gene. Written as DNA, the CDR3 is TGTGCCATCAGGTTGACAGGGAGCACAGATACGCAGTATTTT. This codes for CAIRLTGSTDTQYF.

In this sample, this clone turned up a few times. V usage is TRBV12-1 and J usage is TRBJ1-1. TRBV12-1 is a pseudogene locus. This CDR3 region has 15 residues. As DNA, the CDR3 is TGTGCCAGCAGCCGAAACAGCCCCTCGGGCACTGAAGCTTTCTTT. This encodes CASSRNSPSGTEAFF.

The chain uses TRBV29-1 and TRBJ1-1, with a weak D call TRBD1 (5 bases). CDR1 and CDR2 (germline): SQVTM, ANQGSEA. This CDR3 has 14 amino acids. Trimming removed 4 bases from V and 0 bases from J, with 12 bases in between. The CDR3 coding sequence is TGCAGCGTTGGGCAGGGAGTCATGAACACTGAAGCTTTCTTT. Amino acids: CSVGQGVMNTEAFF.

This sequence joins TRBV30 and TRBJ2-3, with 14 bases identical to TRBD2. This CDR3 has 17 amino acids. Germline V gives CDR1 GTSNPN, CDR2 SVGIG (reference sequence). The V and J ends lost 0 bases and 7 bases, in that order; junction bases with no gene match: 9. The chain's CDR3 is CAWSVSGTSGGRHTQYF. The CDR3 nucleotides read TGTGCCTGGAGTGTCTCCGGGACTAGCGGGGGCCGCCATACGCAGTATTTT.

Only one count was recorded for this clone. The rearrangement joins TRBV18 to TRBJ2-1; 13 positions agree with TRBD2. Germline CDR1 is KGHSH and CDR2 is LQKENI. Trimming at V came to 1 base and at J to 0 bases, leaving 18 bases not matched to a gene. There are 23 residues in the CDR3. The CDR3 is CASSPRTKNTGTSGDSSYNEQFF. The DNA of the CDR3 is TGTGCCAGCTCACCACGTACTAAAAATACCGGGACTAGCGGGGATAGCTCCTACAATGAGCAGTTCTTC.

This rearrangement joins TRBV19 to TRBJ2-1; tentatively, D is TRBD1 (7 bases). V was pared by 5 bases and J by 6 bases, with 14 bases between. The germline V gene has CDR1 LNHDA and CDR2 SQIVND (reference sequence). The CDR3 loop spans 14 amino acids. Here the CDR3 DNA reads TGTGCCAGTAGTGTCAGGGGGGCCGGCAATGAGCAGTTCTTC. This sequence encodes CASSVRGAGNEQFF.

The chain uses TRBV27 and TRBJ1-2; the D gene is possibly TRBD1 (6 bases). The CDR3 runs 14 residues. Germline lookup yields CDR1 MNHEY and CDR2 SMNVEV (reference sequence). Trimming stripped 3 bases from V and 7 bases from J, with 15 bases between. The CDR3 region has the DNA TGTGCCAGCAGTTTTCTACAGGGCGGAATTGGCTACACCTTC. Translating it yields CASSFLQGGIGYTF.

The rearrangement links TRBV5-4 to TRBJ2-6; D unclear. V lost 4 bases and J 0 bases, leaving 14 bases between the germline ends. The CDR3 contains 17 residues. Per germline, CDR1 SGHNT and CDR2 YYREEE (reference sequence). CDR3 sequence (DNA): TGTGCCAGCAGCGACCAATCCCTAAGCTCTGGGGCCAACGTCCTGACTTTC. Residues: CASSDQSLSSGANVLTF.

The chain carries TRBV15 and TRBJ1-1; D is uncertain. Germline V lookup: CDR1 LNHNV, CDR2 YYDKDF (reference sequence). The CDR3 runs 13 residues. V lost 0 bases, J lost 7 bases, and 9 bases lay in between. The CDR3 DNA reads TGTGCCACCAGCAGAGATGTGGACCGTGAAGCTTTCTTT. Its translation: CATSRDVDREAFF.

The chain uses TRBV7-9 and TRBJ1-5; no reliable D call. This CDR3 has 15 amino acids. Germline loops: CDR1 SEHNR, CDR2 FQNEAQ (reference sequence). Trimming cost V 1 base and J 1 base, with 8 bases left between them. The chain's CDR3 is CASSLGGGSNQPQHF. The CDR3 DNA reads TGTGCCAGCAGCTTAGGTGGCGGAAGCAATCAGCCCCAGCATTTT.

The chain employs TRBV4-1 and TRBJ2-1; TRBD1 agrees at 8 bases. The CDR3 is made up of 15 amino acids. The trim removed 0 bases at V and 6 bases at J, leaving 4 bases unmatched. Germline loops: CDR1 MGHRA, CDR2 YSYEKL. The CDR3 reads CASSQDQGAINEQFF. CDR3 sequence (DNA): TGCGCCAGCAGCCAAGATCAGGGGGCCATCAATGAGCAGTTCTTC.

The chain has TRBV10-3 and TRBJ1-2, with TRBD1 matching 8 bases. With V trimmed by 7 bases and J by 4 bases, 5 bases remained unmatched. There are 13 residues in the CDR3. Germline assignment: CDR1 ENHRY and CDR2 SYGVKD. CDR3 sequence reads: CAINVGQGYGYTF. The CDR3 region has the DNA TGTGCCATCAATGTTGGACAGGGCTATGGCTACACCTTC.

The rearrangement joins TRBV5-1 to TRBJ2-4; D is unclear. This CDR3 has 16 amino acids. Trimming removed 2 bases at V and 3 bases at J, with 15 bases between. The germline gives CDR1 SGHRS, CDR2 YFSETQ. The CDR3 protein is CASSFQSQYDKNIQYF. CDR3 coding DNA: TGCGCCAGCAGCTTCCAGTCGCAGTACGACAAAAACATTCAGTACTTC.